What follows describes a single T cell receptor beta chain. The data were taken from a study of blood T cell repertoires in COVID-19. Turning to the study itself: Sites in the United States, Italy and Spain provided acute and convalescent COVID-19 samples. The cDNA or gDNA used as material had been derived from T cells, B-cell-depleted T cells, or PBMCs.

Authors' data handling: For nucleated cells, counts were estimated from reference gene primer amplification. Sequencing was performed with immunoSEQ multiplex PCR; in TCRdb, only in-frame clones are kept and a portion is missing. The D gene and trimming were derived from the DNA, and the V and J assignments and clone size from that table. The sample includes 110,000 to 150,000 clones, approximately 85% seen only once; the top ten take 2.5% to 3%. The CDR3 runs 16 residues. The germline V and J ends were trimmed by 0 bases and 8 bases, with 16 bases remaining between them. In germline, CDR1 is LGHDT, CDR2 YNNKEL (reference sequence).

Sequenced: peripheral blood. This clonotype originated in a man aged 50-60 years with acute or convalescent COVID-19. V is TRBV3-1 (or the pseudogene TRBV3-2) and J is TRBJ1-4; D is perhaps TRBD1 (5 bases). The CDR3, as DNA: TGTGCCAGCAGCCAAGAGGGGAAGGGGAGGGGCGAAAAACTGTTTTTT. Protein: CASSQEGKGRGEKLFF.